These 3 T cell receptor beta chains were sequenced from one sample in a study of cytomegalovirus exposure and HLA in healthy donors (dated by TCRdb to 2016 to 2017). The library came from the immunoSEQ multiplex PCR assay. For the multiplex PCR, a mixture combining 60 forward primers for TCR Vbeta segments and 13 reverse primers for TCR Jbeta segments was used. TCRdb obtained this table from immuneACCESS and retained in-frame rearrangements with V and J assigned. These tables miss some clones; where compared with another copy, unresolved V genes account for less than half of the shortfall, and the remainder is unexplained. The sample table records 60,000 to 90,000 clones. The ten largest clones capture approximately 4.5% of the sample. Sequencing was carried out using PBMCs. Receptors were obtained from a woman aged 40 to 50 in good health and CMV-seropositive.

The chain combines TRBV7-9 with TRBJ2-1; D is unresolved. Germline V gene data show CDR1 as SEHNR and CDR2 as FQNEAQ (reference sequence). The CDR3 has 14 residues. Trimming stripped 3 bases from V and 8 bases from J, with 14 bases between. The CDR3 DNA is TGTGCCAGCAGCTTCGCAGTCCGGAGAGATGAGCAGTTCTTC. It encodes CASSFAVRRDEQFF.

V and J are TRBV9 and TRBJ2-5; TRBD2 matches at 16 bases. The CDR3 consists of 17 residues. Germline CDR1 is SGDLS and CDR2 is YYNGEE. J lost 1 base, V lost 2 bases, and 2 bases had no gene match. The DNA for the CDR3 is TGTGCCAGCAGCGTGGGGACTAGCGGGAGGGCCCAAGAGACCCAGTACTTC. It is translated as CASSVGTSGRAQETQYF.

V gene TRBV30 combines with J gene TRBJ1-6; 8 bases align to TRBD1. V shed 6 bases, J shed 7 bases, and the junction held 5 bases outside the gene matches. The CDR3 length is 13 residues. Germline loops: CDR1 GTSNPN, CDR2 SVGIG (reference sequence). This CDR3 is CACLRDRNSPLHF. CDR3 DNA: TGTGCCTGCCTCCGGGACAGGAATTCACCCCTCCACTTT. Looking up the rest from reference TRBV30 and TRBJ1-6 gives the full variable domain: SQTIHQWPATLVQPVGSPLSLECTVEGTSNPNLYWYRQAAGRGLQLLFYSVGIGQISSEVPQNLSASRPQDRQFILSSKKLLLSDSGFYLCACLRDRNSPLHFGNGTRLTVT.